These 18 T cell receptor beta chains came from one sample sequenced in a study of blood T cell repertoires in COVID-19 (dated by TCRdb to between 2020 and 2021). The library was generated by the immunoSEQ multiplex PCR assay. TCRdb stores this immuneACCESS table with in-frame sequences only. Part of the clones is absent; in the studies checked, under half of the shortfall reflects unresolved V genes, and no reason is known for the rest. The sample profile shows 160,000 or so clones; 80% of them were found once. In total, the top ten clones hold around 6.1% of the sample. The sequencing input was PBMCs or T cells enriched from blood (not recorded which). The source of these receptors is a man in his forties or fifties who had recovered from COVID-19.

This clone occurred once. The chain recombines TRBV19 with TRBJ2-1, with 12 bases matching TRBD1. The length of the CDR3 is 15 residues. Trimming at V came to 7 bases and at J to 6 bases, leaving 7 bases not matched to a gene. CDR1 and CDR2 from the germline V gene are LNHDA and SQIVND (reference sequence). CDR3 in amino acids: CASNVLGQGANEQFF. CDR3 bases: TGTGCCAGTAACGTCTTGGGACAGGGGGCCAATGAGCAGTTCTTC.

This CDR3 is CASSYQNTEAFF. CDR3 in DNA: TGTGCCAGCAGTTACCAGAACACTGAAGCTTTCTTT. V is TRBV6-5 and J is TRBJ1-1; D not certain. Germline CDR1 MNHEY, CDR2 SVGAGI. The CDR3 is made up of 12 amino acids. V gave up 2 bases and J gave up 1 base, with 2 bases separating them.

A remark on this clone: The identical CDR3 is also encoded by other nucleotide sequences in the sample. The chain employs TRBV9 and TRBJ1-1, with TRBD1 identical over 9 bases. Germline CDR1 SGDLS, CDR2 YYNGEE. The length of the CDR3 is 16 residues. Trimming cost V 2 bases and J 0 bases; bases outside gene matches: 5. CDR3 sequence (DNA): TGTGCCAGCAGCGTGGGGGGACAGGGCGTGAACACTGAAGCTTTCTTT. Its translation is CASSVGGQGVNTEAFF.

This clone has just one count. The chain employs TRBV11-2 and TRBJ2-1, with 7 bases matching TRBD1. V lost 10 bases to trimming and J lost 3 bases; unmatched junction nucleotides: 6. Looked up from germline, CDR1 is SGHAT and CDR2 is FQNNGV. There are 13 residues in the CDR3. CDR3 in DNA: TGTGCCACTGCAGGGGGTTTCTACAATGAGCAGTTCTTC. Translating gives CATAGGFYNEQFF.

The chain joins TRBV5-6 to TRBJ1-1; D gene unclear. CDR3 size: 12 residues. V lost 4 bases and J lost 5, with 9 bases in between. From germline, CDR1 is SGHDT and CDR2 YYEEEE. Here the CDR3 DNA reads TGTGCCAGCAGCCTACTAGGGACTGAAGCTTTCTTT. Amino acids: CASSLLGTEAFF. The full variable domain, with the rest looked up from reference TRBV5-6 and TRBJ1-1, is DAGVTQSPTHLIKTRGQQVTLRCSPKSGHDTVSWYQQALGQGPQFIFQYYEEEERQRGNFPDRFSGHQFPNYSSELNVNALLLGDSALYLCASSLLGTEAFFGQGTRLTVV.

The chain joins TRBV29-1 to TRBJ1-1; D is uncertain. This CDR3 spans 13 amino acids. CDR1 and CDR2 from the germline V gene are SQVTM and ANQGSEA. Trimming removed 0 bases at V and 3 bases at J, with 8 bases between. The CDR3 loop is CSVEDNQDTEAFF. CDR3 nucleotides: TGCAGCGTTGAAGATAACCAGGACACTGAAGCTTTCTTT.

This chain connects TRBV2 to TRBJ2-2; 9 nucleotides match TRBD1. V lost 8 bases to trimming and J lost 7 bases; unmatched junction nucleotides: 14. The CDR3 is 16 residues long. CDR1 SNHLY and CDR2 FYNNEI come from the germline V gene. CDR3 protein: CASQPFTGGNGGELFF. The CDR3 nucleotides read TGTGCCAGCCAACCCTTTACAGGGGGCAATGGCGGGGAGCTGTTTTTT.

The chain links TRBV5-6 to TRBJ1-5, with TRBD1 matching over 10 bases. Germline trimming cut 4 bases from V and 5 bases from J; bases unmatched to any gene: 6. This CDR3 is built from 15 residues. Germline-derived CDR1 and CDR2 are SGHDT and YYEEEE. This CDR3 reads CASSTGTGADQPQHF. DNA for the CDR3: TGTGCCAGCAGCACAGGGACAGGGGCTGATCAGCCCCAGCATTTT. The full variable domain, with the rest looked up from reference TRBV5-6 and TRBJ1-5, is DAGVTQSPTHLIKTRGQQVTLRCSPKSGHDTVSWYQQALGQGPQFIFQYYEEEERQRGNFPDRFSGHQFPNYSSELNVNALLLGDSALYLCASSTGTGADQPQHFGDGTRLSIL.

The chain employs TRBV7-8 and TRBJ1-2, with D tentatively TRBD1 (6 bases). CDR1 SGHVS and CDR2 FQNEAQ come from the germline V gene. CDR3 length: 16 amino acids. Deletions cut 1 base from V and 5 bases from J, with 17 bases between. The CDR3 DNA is TGTGCCAGCAGCTTAGAGGGGGGGAATCCCCTATATGGCTACACCTTC. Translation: CASSLEGGNPLYGYTF.

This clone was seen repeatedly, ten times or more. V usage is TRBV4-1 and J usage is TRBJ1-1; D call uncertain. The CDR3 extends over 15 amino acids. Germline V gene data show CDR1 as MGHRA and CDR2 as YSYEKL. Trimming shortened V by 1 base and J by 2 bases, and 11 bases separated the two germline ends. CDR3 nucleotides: TGCGCCAGCAGCCAAGTCTACGCCCACAACACTGAAGCTTTCTTT. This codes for CASSQVYAHNTEAFF.

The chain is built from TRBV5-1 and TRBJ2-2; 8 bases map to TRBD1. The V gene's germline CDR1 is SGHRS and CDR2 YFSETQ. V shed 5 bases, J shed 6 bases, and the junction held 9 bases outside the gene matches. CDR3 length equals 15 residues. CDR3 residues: CASRSSGGTAGELFF. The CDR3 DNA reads TGCGCCAGCAGATCATCAGGGGGCACCGCCGGGGAGCTGTTTTTT.

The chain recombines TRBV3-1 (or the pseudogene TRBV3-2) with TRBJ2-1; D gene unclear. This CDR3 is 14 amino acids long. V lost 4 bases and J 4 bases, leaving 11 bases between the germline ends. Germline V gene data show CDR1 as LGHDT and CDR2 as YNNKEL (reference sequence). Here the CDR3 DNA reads TGTGCCAGCAGCCCCCCATACAGATACAATGAGCAGTTCTTC. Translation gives CASSPPYRYNEQFF.

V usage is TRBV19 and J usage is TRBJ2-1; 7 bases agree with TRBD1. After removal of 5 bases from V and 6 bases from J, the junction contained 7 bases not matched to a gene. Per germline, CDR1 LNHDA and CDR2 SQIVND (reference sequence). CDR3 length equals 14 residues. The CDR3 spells CASSARDSGNEQFF. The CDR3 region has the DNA TGTGCCAGTAGTGCCCGGGACAGTGGCAATGAGCAGTTCTTC. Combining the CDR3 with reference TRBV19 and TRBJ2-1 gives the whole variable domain DGGITQSPKYLFRKEGQNVTLSCEQNLNHDAMYWYRQDPGQGLRLIYYSQIVNDFQKGDIAEGYSVSREKKESFPLTVTSAQKNPTAFYLCASSARDSGNEQFFGPGTRLTVL.

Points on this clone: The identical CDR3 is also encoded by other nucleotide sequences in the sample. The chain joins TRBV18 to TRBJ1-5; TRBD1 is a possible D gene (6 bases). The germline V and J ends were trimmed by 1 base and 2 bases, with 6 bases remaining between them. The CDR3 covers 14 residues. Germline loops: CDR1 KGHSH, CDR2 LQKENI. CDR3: CASSPRQGNQPQHF. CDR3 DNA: TGTGCCAGCTCACCACGACAGGGCAATCAGCCCCAGCATTTT. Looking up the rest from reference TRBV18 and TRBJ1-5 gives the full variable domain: NAGVMQNPRHLVRRRGQEARLRCSPMKGHSHVYWYRQLPEEGLKFMVYLQKENIIDESGMPKERFSAEFPKEGPSILRIQQVVRGDSAAYFCASSPRQGNQPQHFGDGTRLSIL.

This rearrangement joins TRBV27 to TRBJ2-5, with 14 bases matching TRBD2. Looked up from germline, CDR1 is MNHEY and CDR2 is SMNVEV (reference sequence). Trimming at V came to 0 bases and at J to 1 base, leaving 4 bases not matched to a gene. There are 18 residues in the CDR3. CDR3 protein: CASSLSPTSGGAQETQYF. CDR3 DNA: TGTGCCAGCAGTTTATCGCCGACTAGCGGGGGGGCCCAAGAGACCCAGTACTTC.

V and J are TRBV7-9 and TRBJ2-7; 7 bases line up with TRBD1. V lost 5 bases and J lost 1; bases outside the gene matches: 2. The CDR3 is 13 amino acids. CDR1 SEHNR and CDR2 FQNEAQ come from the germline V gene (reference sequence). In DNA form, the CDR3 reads TGTGCCAGCAGCGTGGGACAGTCCTACGAGCAGTACTTC. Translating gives CASSVGQSYEQYF.

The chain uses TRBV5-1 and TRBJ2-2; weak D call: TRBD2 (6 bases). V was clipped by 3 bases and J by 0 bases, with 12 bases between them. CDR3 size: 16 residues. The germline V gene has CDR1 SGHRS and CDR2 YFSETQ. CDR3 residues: CASSSGGTPNTGELFF. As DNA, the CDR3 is TGCGCCAGCAGCTCCGGCGGGACCCCGAACACCGGGGAGCTGTTTTTT.

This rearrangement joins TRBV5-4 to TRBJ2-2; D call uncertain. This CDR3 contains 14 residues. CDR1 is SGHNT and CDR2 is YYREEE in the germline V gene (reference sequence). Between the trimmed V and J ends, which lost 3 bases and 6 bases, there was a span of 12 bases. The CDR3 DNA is TGTGCCAGCAGCTCCGACTCTCTCCCCGGGGAGCTGTTTTTT. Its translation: CASSSDSLPGELFF.